A selection of T cell receptor beta chains follows, all from one sample in a study of blood T cell repertoires in COVID-19. Profiled with immunoSEQ multiplex PCR; TCRdb holds only in-frame clones, not every one. The sample includes approximately 230,000 clones, around 88% seen only once; the top ten take around 1.4%. What was sequenced was peripheral blood. These receptors were obtained from a man older than 75 with acute or convalescent COVID-19. Each CDR3 is given without its conserved first and last residue.

>TRBJ2-3|TRBV5-1
ASSPAGLAGGLTDTQY
>TRBJ1-4|TRBV7-2
ASSLGGPNEKLF
>TRBJ1-2|TRBV7-3
ASSLGQGSGYT
>TRBJ1-5|TRBV6-5
ASSTPGVSNQPQH
>TRBJ2-7|TRBV11-1
ASSLGGLPEQY
>TRBJ2-7|TRBV7-2
ASSLGVAGGPYEQY
>TRBJ1-2|TRBV3-1/TRBV3-2
ASSQDGLRGGYT
>TRBJ2-7|TRBV28
ASSPGAGGPYEQY
>TRBJ2-1|TRBV7-2
ASSSGLPNEQF
>TRBJ2-5|TRBV19
ASSMGGHLYQETQY
>TRBJ1-2|TRBV5-4
ASSQDRGSSYGYT
>TRBJ2-5|TRBV19
ATGTSGGTQY
>TRBJ2-3|TRBV10-2
ASTLAGSTDTQY
>TRBJ1-1|TRBV7-2
ASSFTGNTEAF
>TRBJ2-7|TRBV18
ASSPQDRSYEQY
>TRBJ1-2|TRBV18
ASSPSPDPAGGENYGYT
>TRBJ1-6|TRBV7-2
ASSPRDRETSPLH
>TRBJ2-5|TRBV7-7
ASSPVSSEVQGTQY
>TRBJ1-4|TRBV7-2
ASSLGAGEKLF
>TRBJ1-2|TRBV5-1
ASSSGQGIINYGYT